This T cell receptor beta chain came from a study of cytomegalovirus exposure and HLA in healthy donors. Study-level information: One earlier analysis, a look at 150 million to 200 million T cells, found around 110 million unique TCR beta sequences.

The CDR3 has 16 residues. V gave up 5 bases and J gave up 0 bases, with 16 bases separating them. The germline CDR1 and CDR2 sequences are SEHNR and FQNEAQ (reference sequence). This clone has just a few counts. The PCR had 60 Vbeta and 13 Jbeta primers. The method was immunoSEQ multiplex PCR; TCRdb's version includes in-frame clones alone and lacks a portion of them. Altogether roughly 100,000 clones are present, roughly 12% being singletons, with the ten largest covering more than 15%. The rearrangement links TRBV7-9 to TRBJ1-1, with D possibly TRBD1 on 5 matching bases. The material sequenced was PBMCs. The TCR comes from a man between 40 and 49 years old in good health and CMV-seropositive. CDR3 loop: CASSPQGWGLNTEAFF. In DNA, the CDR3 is TGTGCCAGCAGCCCCCAGGGTTGGGGCTTGAACACTGAAGCTTTCTTT. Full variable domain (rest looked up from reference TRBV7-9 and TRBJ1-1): DTGVSQNPRHKITKRGQNVTFRCDPISEHNRLYWYRQTLGQGPEFLTYFQNEAQLEKSRLLSDRFSAERPKGSFSTLEIQRTEQGDSAMYLCASSPQGWGLNTEAFFGQGTRLTVV.